This TCR beta chain was retrieved from a study of OX40 agonist ivuxolimab in advanced cancers. This clone has only one observation. Some clones are missing from TCRdb's copy, which holds only in-frame ones; the method was immunoSEQ multiplex PCR. The sample contains under 20,000 clones, 90% of which appear only once. This CDR3 is built from 18 residues. CDR1 and CDR2 (germline): SGHVS, FNYEAQ. The V segment lost 2 bases and the J segment 0 bases; nucleotides outside the gene matches: 7. The input for sequencing was CD4+ or CD8+ T cells sorted from blood, taken in a trial of the OX40 agonist ivuxolimab. V and J are TRBV7-6 and TRBJ2-1; the match to TRBD2 covers 10 bases. The source of this sequence is an adult with an advanced solid tumor such as melanoma, head and neck, liver or kidney cancer. The chain's CDR3 is CASSLTLAGVSSYNEQFF. Here the CDR3 DNA reads TGTGCCAGCAGCTTAACCCTAGCGGGAGTAAGCTCCTACAATGAGCAGTTCTTC.